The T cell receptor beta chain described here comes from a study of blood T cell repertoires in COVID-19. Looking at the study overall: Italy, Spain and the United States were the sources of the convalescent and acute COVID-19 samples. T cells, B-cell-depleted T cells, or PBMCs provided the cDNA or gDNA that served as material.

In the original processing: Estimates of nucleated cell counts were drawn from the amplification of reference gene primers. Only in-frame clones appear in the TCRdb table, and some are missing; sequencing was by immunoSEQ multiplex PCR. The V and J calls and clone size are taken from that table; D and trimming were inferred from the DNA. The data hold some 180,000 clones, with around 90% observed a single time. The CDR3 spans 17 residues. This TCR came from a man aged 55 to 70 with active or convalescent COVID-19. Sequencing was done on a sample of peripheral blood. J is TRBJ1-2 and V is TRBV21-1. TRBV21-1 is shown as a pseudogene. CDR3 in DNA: TGTGCCAGCACCTCTCCTAAAAACACCACGGGGGACTATGGCTACACCTTC. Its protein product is CASTSPKNTTGDYGYTF.